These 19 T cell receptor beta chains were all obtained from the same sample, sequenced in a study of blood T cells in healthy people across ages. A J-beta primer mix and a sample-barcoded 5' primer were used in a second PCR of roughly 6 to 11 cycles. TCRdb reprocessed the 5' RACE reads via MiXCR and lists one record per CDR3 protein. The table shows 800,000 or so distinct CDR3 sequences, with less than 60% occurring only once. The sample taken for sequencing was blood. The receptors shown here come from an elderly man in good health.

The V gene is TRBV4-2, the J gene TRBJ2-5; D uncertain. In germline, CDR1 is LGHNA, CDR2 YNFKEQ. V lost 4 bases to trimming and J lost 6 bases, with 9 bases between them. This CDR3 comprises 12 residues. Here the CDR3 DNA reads TGTGCCAGCAGCCCGGAGTTACAGACCCAGTACTTC. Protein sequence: CASSPELQTQYF.

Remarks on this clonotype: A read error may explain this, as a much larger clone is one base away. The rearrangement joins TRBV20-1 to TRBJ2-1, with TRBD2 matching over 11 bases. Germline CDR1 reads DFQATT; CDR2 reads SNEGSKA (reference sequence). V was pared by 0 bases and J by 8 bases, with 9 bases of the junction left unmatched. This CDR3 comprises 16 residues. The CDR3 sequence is CSAREASGRTVDEQFF. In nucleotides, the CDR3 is TGCAGTGCTAGAGAGGCTAGCGGGAGGACCGTCGATGAGCAGTTCTTC.

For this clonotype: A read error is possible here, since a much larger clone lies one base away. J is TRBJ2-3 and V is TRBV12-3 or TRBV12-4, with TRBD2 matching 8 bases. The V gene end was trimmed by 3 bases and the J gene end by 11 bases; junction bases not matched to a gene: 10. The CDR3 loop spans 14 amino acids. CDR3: CASSFAGGADVQYF. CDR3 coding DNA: TGTGCCAGCAGTTTCGCGGGGGGAGCAGATGTGCAGTATTTT.

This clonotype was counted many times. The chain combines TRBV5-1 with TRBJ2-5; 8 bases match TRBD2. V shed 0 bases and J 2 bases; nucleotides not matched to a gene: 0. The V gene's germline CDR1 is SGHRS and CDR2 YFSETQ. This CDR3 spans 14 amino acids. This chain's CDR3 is CASSLGLAQETQYF. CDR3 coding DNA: TGCGCCAGCAGCTTGGGACTAGCGCAAGAGACCCAGTACTTC.

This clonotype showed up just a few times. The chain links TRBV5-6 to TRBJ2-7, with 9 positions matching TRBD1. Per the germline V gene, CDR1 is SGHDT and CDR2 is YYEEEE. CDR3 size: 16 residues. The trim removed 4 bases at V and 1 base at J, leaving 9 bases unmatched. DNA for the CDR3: TGTGCCAGCAGCCCTAAGGACAGGGGAAGGTCCTACGAGCAGTACTTC. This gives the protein CASSPKDRGRSYEQYF.

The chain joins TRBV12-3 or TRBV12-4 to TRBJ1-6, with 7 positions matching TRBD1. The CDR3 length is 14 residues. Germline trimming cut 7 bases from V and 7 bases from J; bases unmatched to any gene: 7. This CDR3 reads CASTLEGANSPLHF. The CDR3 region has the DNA TGTGCCAGCACCCTGGAGGGGGCAAATTCACCCCTCCACTTT.

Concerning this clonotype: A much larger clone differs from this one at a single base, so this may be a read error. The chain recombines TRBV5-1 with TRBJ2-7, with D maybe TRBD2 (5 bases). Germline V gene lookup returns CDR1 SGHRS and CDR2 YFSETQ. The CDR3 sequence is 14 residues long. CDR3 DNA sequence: TGCGCCAGCAGCTTGGGGGTGAGTGATTGGGAGCAGTGCTTC. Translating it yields CASSLGVSDWEQCF.

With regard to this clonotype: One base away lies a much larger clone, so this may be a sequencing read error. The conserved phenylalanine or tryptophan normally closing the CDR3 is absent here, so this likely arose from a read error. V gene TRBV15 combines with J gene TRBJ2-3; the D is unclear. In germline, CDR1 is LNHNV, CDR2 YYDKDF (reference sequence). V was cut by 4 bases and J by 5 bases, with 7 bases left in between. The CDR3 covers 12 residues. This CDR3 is CATSTGQDTQYI. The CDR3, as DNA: TGTGCCACCAGCACGGGTCAAGATACGCAGTATATT.

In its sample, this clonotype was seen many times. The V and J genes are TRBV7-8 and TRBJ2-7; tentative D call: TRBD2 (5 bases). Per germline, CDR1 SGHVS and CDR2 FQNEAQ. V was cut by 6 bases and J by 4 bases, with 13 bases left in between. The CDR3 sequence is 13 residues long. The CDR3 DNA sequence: TGTGCCAGCAGTTCCGGTCGGGGATACGAGCAGTACTTC. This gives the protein CASSSGRGYEQYF. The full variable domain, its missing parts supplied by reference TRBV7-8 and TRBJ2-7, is GAGVSQSPRYKVAKRGQDVALRCDPISGHVSLFWYQQALGQGPEFLTYFQNEAQLDKSGLPSDRFFAERPEGSVSTLKIQRTQQEDSAVYLCASSSGRGYEQYFGPGTRLTVT.

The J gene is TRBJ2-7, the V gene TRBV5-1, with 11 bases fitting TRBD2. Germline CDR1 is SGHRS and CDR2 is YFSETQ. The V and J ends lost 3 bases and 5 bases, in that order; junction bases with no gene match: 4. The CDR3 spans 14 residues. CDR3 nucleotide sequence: TGCGCCAGCAGCTCAAGGGGACTAGCGGACGAGCAGTACTTC. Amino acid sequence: CASSSRGLADEQYF.

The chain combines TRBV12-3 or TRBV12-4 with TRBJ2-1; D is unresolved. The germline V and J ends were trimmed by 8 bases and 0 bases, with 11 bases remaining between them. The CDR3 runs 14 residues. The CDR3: CASCSLSSYNEQFF. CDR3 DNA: TGTGCCAGCTGTAGCCTCAGCTCCTACAATGAGCAGTTCTTC.

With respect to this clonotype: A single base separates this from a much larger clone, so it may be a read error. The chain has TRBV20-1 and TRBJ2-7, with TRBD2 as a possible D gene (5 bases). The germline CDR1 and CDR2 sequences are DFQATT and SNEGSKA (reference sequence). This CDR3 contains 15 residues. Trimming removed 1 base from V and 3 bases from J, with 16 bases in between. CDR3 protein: CSARVSRASFYEQYF. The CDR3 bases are TGCAGTGCTAGAGTCTCGAGGGCTAGCTTCTACGAGCAGTACTTC.

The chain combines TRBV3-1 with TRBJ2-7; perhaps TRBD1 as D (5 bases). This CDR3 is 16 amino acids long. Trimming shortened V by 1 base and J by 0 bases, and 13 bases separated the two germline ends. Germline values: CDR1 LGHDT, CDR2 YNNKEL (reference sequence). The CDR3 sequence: CASSQAGAVASYEQYF. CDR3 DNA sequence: TGTGCCAGCAGCCAAGCTGGGGCGGTAGCCTCCTACGAGCAGTACTTC.

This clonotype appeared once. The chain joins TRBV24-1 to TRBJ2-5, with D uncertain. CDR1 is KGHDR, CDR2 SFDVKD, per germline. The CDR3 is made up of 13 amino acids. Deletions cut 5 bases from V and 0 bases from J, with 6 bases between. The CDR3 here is CATSGAHQETQYF. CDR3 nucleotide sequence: TGTGCCACCAGTGGGGCACACCAAGAGACCCAGTACTTC.

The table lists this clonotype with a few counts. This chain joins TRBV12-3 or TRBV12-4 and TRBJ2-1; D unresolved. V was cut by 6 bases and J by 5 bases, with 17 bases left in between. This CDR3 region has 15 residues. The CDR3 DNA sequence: TGTGCCAGCAGCCCGGGCCCGCCTAAAAACAATGAGCAGTTCTTC. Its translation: CASSPGPPKNNEQFF.

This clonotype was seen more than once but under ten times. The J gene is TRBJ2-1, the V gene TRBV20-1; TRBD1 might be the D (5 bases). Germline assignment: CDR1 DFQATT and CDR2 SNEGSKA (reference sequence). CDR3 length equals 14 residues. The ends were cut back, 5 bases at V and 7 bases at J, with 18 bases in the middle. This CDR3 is CSAPLSRSGNEQFF. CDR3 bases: TGCAGTGCTCCTCTAAGTCGCTCAGGGAATGAGCAGTTCTTC.

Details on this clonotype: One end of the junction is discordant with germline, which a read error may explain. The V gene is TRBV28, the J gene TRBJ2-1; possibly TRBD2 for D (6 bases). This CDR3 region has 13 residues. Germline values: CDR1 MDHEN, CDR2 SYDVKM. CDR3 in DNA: TGTGCCAGCCTGACGGGAGCCTACAACGAGCAGTTCTTC. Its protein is CASLTGAYNEQFF.

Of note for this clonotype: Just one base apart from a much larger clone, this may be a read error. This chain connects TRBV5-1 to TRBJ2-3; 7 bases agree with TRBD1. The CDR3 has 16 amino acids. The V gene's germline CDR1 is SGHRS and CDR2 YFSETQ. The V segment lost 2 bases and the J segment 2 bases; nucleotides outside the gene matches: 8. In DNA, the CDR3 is TGCGCCAGCAGCTTAGGGACAGAGGGGACCACAGATACGCAGTATTTT. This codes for CASSLGTEGTTDTQYF. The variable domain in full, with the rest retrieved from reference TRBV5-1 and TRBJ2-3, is KAGVTQTPRYLIKTRGQQVTLSCSPISGHRSVSWYQQTPGQGLQFLFEYFSETQRNKGNFPGRFSGRQFSNSRSEMNVSTLELGDSALYLCASSLGTEGTTDTQYFGPGTRLTVL.

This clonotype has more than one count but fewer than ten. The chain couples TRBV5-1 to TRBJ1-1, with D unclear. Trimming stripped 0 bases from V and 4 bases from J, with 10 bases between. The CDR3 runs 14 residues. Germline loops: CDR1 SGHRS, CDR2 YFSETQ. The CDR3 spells CASSLAVGGTEAFF. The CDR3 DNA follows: TGCGCCAGCAGCTTGGCTGTTGGTGGCACTGAAGCTTTCTTT.